This TCR beta chain was captured by sequencing in a study of technical replicates of blood from several donors. The CDR3 loop spans 14 amino acids. Trimming left V 2 bases short and J 2 bases short, with 9 bases between. Germline V gene sequence: CDR1 MNHNS, CDR2 SASEGT. This clone was found once. Some clones are missing from TCRdb's copy, which holds only in-frame ones; the method was immunoSEQ multiplex PCR. The repertoire consists of under 100,000 clones, with around 96% occurring once and the leading ten covering around 0.33%. Specimen: T cells isolated from PBMCs. The rearrangement joins TRBV6-1 to TRBJ1-1; possible D gene TRBD1, 5 bases. The source is a human donor in good health. CDR3 protein: CASSEYDRNTEAFF. The CDR3 DNA sequence: TGTGCCAGCAGTGAATATGACAGAAACACTGAAGCTTTCTTT.